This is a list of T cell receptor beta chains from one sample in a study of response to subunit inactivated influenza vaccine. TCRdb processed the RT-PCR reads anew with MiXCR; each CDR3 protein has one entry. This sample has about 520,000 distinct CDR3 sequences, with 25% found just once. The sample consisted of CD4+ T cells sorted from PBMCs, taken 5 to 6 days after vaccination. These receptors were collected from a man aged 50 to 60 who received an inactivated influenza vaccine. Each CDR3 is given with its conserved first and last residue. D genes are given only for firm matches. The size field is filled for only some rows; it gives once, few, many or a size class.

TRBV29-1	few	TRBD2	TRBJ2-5	CSTSGNQETQYF	TGCAGCACTAGCGGGAACCAAGAGACCCAGTACTTC
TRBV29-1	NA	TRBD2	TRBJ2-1	CSGRLAGPYNEQFF	TGCAGCGGTAGACTAGCGGGACCCTACAATGAGCAGTTCTTC
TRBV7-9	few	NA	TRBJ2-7	CASSSQAGVEQYF	TGTGCCAGCAGCTCACAGGCAGGGGTCGAGCAGTACTTC
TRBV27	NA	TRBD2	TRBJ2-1	CASSLPRGLATYNEQFF	TGTGCCAGCAGTTTACCGAGGGGACTAGCGACCTACAATGAGCAGTTCTTC
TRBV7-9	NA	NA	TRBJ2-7	CASNPLSTYEQYF	TGTGCCAGCAACCCGTTAAGCACCTACGAGCAGTACTTC
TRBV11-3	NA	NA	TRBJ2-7	CASSPSYMADEQYF	TGTGCCAGCAGCCCTAGCTACATGGCGGATGAGCAGTACTTC
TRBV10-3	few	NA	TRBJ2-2	CAISESKMELFF	TGTGCCATCAGTGAGTCGAAAATGGAGCTGTTTTTT
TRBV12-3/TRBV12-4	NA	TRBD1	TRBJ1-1	CASSRQGGYTEAFF	TGTGCCAGCAGTCGACAGGGCGGATACACTGAAGCTTTCTTT
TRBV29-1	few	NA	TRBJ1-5	CSVVENSNQPQHF	TGCAGCGTTGTGGAGAATAGCAATCAGCCCCAGCATTTT
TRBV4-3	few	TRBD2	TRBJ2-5	CASSQDFWGTSGVPETQYF	TGCGCCAGCAGCCAAGATTTTTGGGGGACTAGCGGGGTACCGGAGACCCAGTACTTC
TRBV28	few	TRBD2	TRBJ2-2	CASNLAGEGWELFF	TGTGCCAGCAACTTAGCGGGAGAGGGCTGGGAGCTGTTTTTT
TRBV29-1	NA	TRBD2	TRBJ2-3	CSVASGSTDTQYF	TGCAGCGTTGCTAGCGGTAGCACAGATACGCAGTATTTT
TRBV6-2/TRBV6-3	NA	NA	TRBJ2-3	CASSYVRGRPDTQYF	TGTGCCAGCAGTTACGTCAGGGGTCGACCAGATACGCAGTATTTT
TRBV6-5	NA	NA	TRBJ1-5	CASSYSKQQPQHF	TGTGCCAGCAGTTACTCGAAGCAGCAGCCCCAGCATTTT
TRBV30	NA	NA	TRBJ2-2	CAWSSPITGELFF	TGTGCCTGGAGTTCCCCGATCACCGGGGAGCTGTTTTTT
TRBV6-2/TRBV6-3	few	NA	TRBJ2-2	CASKRLSGNTGELFF	TGTGCCAGCAAAAGGCTGAGTGGGAACACCGGGGAGCTGTTTTTT
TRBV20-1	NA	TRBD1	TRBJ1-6	CSARNSGQGNNSPLHF	TGCAGTGCTAGAAACTCCGGACAGGGGAATAATTCACCCCTCCACTTT
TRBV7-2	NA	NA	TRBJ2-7	CASSLQGSLGEQYF	TGTGCCAGCAGCTTACAGGGATCCCTAGGAGAGCAGTACTTC
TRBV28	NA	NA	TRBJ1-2	CASSLGVGIGGYTF	TGTGCCAGCAGTCTTGGAGTTGGCATTGGTGGCTACACCTTC
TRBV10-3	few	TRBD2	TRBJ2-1	CAISDRGEGYNEQFF	TGTGCCATCAGTGACCGCGGGGAGGGTTACAATGAGCAGTTCTTC
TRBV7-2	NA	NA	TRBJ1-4	CASSFGSNEKLFF	TGTGCCAGCAGCTTCGGGAGTAATGAAAAACTGTTTTTT
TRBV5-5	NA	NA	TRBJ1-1	CASSLVGKSETEAFF	TGTGCCAGCAGCTTGGTCGGGAAATCCGAGACTGAAGCTTTCTTT
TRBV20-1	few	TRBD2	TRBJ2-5	CSAKGTSGRAEETQYF	TGCAGTGCCAAGGGGACTAGCGGGAGAGCGGAAGAGACCCAGTACTTC